This T cell receptor beta chain is drawn from a study of blood T cell repertoires in COVID-19. Study-level background: Acute and convalescent COVID-19 samples came from the United States, Italy and Spain. The analysed material was cDNA or gDNA that came from T cells, B-cell-depleted T cells, or PBMCs.

Per the study methods: Nucleated cell counts were estimated from reference gene primer amplification. Clones were read by immunoSEQ multiplex PCR, and TCRdb kept only the in-frame ones, dropping some. The D gene and trimming were derived from the DNA, and the V and J assignments and clone size from that table. The data show 90,000 or so clones, over 75% seen once. This clone was recorded only once. Trimming stripped 2 bases from V and 0 bases from J, with 8 bases between. The length of the CDR3 is 15 residues. Germline CDR1 reads SGHNT; CDR2 reads YENEEA. The source material was peripheral blood. The V gene is TRBV11-3, the J gene TRBJ2-1; D call uncertain. The receptor's source is an elderly man with active or convalescent COVID-19. In DNA form, the CDR3 reads TGTGCCAGCAGCTTATCGCCTAGCTCCTACAATGAGCAGTTCTTC. Its protein is CASSLSPSSYNEQFF.